The present TCR beta chain was sequenced within a study of T-cell reconstitution after alpha-beta-depleted transplantation in children (dated by TCRdb to 2015 to 2016). Regarding the study in general: The study quantitatively tracked T-cell immune reconstitution after TCRalphabeta/CD19-depleted allogeneic hematopoietic cell transplantation in children using TCR repertoire profiling.

The intended sense of this specimen's treatment or condition label: allogeneic hematopoietic cell transplantation with graft depleted of TCRalphabeta T cells and CD19 B cells. The children who served as transplant recipients had been given grafts of TCRalphabeta/CD19-depleted allogeneic hematopoietic cells. Regarding this clonotype: Which antigen it targets is not known. It has no much larger one-base neighbor in the sample; base qualities were not kept.

The library was produced with PCR. TCRdb names Illumina HiSeq 2500 as the instrument used. Molecular barcoding was employed in the preparation of TCR libraries, with unique molecular identifiers being used to normalize TCRbeta repertoire quantification. TCRdb passed the public sequencing reads through fastp at Q25 and MiXCR, retaining productive beta sequences. Each entry merges the rows of one CDR3 protein and shows their most common DNA and genes. The sample profile shows about 980,000 distinct CDR3 sequences; roughly 29% of them were found once. The ten largest account for roughly 31% of the sample. Beyond this particular receptor, the publication reports: The frequencies of hyperexpanded clones fell over the following months, and after one year, T-cell counts and TCRbeta diversity were mostly attributed to newly produced T cells. In some patients, the high TCRbeta diversity seen at day 60 was put down to recipient T cells and intrathymic progenitors that had survived conditioning. The apparently early recovery of alphabetaT-cell counts about two months after transplant reportedly depended on only several hundred rapidly expanded clones that came from non-depleted graft cells.

Trimming takes 7 bases off V and 4 bases off J; junction bases not matched to a gene: 4. The CDR3 covers 14 residues, taking in both the cysteine and the phenylalanine. The read is trimmed to its CDR3 DNA, 42 bases read in frame from base 1. The germline V gene specifies SNHLY as CDR1 and FYNNEI as CDR2. The chain couples TRBV2 to TRBJ2-2; the central 9 bases match TRBD1. The TCR sequence derives from a boy younger than two who had a stem cell transplant for SCID, so the T cells may come from the graft donor. Source: PBMCs, mostly from graft donor cells, taken 360 days after TCRalphabeta/CD19-depleted stem cell transplant. The nucleotide sequence is TGTGCCAGCACTCCGGACAGGGGCACCGGGGAGCTGTTTTTT. It translates as CASTPDRGTGELFF.